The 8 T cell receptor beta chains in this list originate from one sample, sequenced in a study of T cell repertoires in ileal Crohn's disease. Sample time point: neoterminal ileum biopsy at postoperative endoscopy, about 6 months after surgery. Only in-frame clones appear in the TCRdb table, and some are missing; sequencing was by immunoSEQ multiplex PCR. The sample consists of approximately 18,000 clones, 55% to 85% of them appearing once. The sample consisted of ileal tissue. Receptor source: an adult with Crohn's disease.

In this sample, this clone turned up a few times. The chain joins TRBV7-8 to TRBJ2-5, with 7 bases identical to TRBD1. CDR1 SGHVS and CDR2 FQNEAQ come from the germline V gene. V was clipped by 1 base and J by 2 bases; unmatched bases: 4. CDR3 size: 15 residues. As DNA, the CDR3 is TGTGCCAGCAGCTTAGTAGGGGGCAGGCAAGAGACCCAGTACTTC. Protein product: CASSLVGGRQETQYF.

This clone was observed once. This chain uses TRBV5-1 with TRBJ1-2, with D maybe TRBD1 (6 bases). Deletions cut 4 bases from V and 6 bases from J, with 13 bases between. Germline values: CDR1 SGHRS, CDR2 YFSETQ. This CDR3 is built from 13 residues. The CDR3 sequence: CASSVLGADGYTF. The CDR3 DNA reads TGCGCCAGCAGCGTATTGGGGGCGGATGGCTACACCTTC.

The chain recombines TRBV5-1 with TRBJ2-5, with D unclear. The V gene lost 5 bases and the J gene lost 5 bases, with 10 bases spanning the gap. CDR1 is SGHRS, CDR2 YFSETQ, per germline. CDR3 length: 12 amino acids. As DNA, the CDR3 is TGCGCCAGCAGTCCAGTCGGGGAGACCCAGTACTTC. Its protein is CASSPVGETQYF.

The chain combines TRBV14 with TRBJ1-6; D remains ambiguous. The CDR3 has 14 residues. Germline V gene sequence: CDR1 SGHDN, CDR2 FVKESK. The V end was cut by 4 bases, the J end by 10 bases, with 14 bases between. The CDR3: CASSLNWGGSPLHF. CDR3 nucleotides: TGTGCCAGCAGCCTCAACTGGGGAGGATCACCCCTCCACTTT.

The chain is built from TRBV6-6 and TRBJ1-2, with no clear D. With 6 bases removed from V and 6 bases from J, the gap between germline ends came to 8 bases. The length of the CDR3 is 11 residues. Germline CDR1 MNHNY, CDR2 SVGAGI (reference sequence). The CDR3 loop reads CASREGHGYTF. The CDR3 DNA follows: TGTGCCAGCAGAGAGGGTCATGGCTACACCTTC.

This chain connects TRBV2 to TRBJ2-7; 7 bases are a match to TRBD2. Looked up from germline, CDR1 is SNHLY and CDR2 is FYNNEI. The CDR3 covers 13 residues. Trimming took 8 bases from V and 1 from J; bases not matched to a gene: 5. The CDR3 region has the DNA TGTGCCAGCGGGAGGGACGTTTCCTACGAGCAGTACTTC. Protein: CASGRDVSYEQYF.

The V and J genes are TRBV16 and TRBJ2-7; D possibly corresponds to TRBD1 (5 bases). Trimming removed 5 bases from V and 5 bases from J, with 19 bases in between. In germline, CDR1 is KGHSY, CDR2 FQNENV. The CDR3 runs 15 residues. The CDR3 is CASSGKFRDDNEQYF. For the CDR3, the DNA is TGTGCCAGCAGCGGAAAGTTCAGGGATGACAACGAGCAGTACTTC.

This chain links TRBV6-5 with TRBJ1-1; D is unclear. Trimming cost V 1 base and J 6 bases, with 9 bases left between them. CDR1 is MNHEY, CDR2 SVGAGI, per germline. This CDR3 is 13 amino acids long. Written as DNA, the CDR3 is TGTGCCAGCAGTTACTATCGGGGAGCTGAAGCTTTCTTT. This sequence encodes CASSYYRGAEAFF.